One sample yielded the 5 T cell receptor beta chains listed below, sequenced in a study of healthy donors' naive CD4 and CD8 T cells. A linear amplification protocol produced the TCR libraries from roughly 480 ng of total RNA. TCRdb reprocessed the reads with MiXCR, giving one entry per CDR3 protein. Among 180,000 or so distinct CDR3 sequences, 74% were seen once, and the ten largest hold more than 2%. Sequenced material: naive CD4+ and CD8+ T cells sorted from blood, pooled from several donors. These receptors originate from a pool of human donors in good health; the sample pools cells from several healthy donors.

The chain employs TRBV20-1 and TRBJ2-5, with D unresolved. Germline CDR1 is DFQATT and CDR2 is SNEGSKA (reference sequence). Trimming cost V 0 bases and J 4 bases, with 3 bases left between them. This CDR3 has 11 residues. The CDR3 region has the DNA TGCAGTGCTAGAGAACGAGAGACCCAGTACTTC. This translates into CSARERETQYF.

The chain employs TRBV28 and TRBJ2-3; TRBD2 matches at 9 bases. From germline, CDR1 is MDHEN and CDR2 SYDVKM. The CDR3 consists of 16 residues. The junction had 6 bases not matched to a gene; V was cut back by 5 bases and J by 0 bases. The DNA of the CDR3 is TGTGCCAGCAGTGGACCGCTAGCGGGGAGCACAGATACGCAGTATTTT. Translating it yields CASSGPLAGSTDTQYF.

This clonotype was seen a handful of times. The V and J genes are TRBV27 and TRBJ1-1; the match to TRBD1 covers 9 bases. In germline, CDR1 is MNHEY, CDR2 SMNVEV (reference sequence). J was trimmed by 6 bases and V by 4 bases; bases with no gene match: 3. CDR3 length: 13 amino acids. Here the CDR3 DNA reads TGTGCCAGCAGTTCGGGACAGGGCCCTGAAGCTTTCTTT. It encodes CASSSGQGPEAFF.

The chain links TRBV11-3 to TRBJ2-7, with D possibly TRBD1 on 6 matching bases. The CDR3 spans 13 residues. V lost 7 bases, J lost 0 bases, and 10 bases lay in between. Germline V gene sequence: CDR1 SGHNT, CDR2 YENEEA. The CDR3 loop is CASTRGGSYEQYF. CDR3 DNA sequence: TGTGCCAGCACCAGAGGGGGCTCCTACGAGCAGTACTTC.

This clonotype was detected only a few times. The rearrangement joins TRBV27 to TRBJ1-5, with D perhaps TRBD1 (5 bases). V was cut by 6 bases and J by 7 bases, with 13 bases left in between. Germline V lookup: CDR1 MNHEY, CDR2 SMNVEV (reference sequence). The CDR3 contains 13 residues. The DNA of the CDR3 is TGTGCCAGCAGGCAGGGTTTGGGCCAGCCCCAGCATTTT. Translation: CASRQGLGQPQHF.